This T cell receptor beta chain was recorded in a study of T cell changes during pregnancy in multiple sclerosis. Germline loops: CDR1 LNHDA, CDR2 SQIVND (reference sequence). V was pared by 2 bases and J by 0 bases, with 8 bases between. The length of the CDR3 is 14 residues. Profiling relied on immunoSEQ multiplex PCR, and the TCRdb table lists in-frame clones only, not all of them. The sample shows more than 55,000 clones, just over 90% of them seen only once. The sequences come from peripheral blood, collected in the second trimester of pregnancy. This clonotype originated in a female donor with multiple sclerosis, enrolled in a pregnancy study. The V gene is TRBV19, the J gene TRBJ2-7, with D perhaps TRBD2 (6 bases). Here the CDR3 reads CASSISGFSYEQYF. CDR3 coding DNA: TGTGCCAGTAGTATAAGCGGGTTCTCCTACGAGCAGTACTTC.